Listed here are 22 T cell receptor beta chains from one sample, sequenced in a study of a mutant IDH1 vaccine in newly diagnosed glioma (dated by TCRdb to the early 2020s). Library method: the immunoSEQ multiplex PCR assay. Not all clones reach the TCRdb copy of this immuneACCESS table, which keeps in-frame sequences only. Checked studies attribute under half of the gap to unresolved V genes and leave the rest unexplained. The sample records 92,000 or so clones, roughly 80% of which are singletons. Roughly 5.3% of the sample is in the top ten clones. The time point label on this specimen signifies: baseline, week 1 (first vaccination visit). Sample treatment or condition, as interpreted from the label and publication: pre-vaccination baseline after standard-of-care therapy. This specimen was PBMCs, taken from a glioma patient treated with radiotherapy, temozolomide or both. The receptor source for this set is a man aged 40-49 years with glioma. Some clones in this sample may be carry-over from other donors' samples.

The chain links TRBV10-3 to TRBJ1-1; tentative D call: TRBD1 (5 bases). Trimming left V 3 bases short and J 8 bases short, with 19 bases between. Germline CDR1 reads ENHRY; CDR2 reads SYGVKD. The CDR3 contains 15 residues. This CDR3 reads CAISDKGPPIQEAFF. In DNA form, the CDR3 reads TGTGCCATCAGTGATAAGGGGCCGCCCATCCAGGAAGCTTTCTTT.

The rearrangement links TRBV19 to TRBJ2-4, with D possibly TRBD1 on 5 matching bases. V was shortened by 5 bases and J by 8 bases, with 10 bases between the two germline ends. This CDR3 region has 12 residues. Germline V gene data show CDR1 as LNHDA and CDR2 as SQIVND (reference sequence). CDR3 region: CASSPQGYIQYF. The DNA of the CDR3 is TGTGCCAGTAGTCCCCAGGGTTACATTCAGTACTTC.

V gene TRBV18 combines with J gene TRBJ2-6, with 12 bases lining up with TRBD2. Per germline, CDR1 KGHSH and CDR2 LQKENI. The length of the CDR3 is 18 residues. The V and J ends lost 2 bases and 0 bases, in that order; junction bases with no gene match: 2. The CDR3 DNA is TGTGCCAGCTCACCATTGGGACTAGCGGGCTCTGGGGCCAACGTCCTGACTTTC. Amino acids: CASSPLGLAGSGANVLTF.

This chain links TRBV9 with TRBJ2-7; TRBD2 matches at 11 bases. The junction had 1 base not matched to a gene; V was cut back by 4 bases and J by 4 bases. The CDR3 loop spans 13 amino acids. The germline CDR1 and CDR2 sequences are SGDLS and YYNGEE. The CDR3 loop reads CASSLAGGYEQYF. The CDR3 DNA is TGTGCCAGCAGCTTAGCGGGAGGGTACGAGCAGTACTTC. The full variable domain, its missing parts supplied by reference TRBV9 and TRBJ2-7, is DSGVTQTPKHLITATGQRVTLRCSPRSGDLSVYWYQQSLDQGLQFLIQYYNGEERAKGNILERFSAQQFPDLHSELNLSSLELGDSALYFCASSLAGGYEQYFGPGTRLTVT.

CDR3 sequence (DNA): TGTGCCAGCAGCCCACTTCGCGGCGGGGGACCAACTGGCACAGATACGCAGTATTTT. The encoded protein is CASSPLRGGGPTGTDTQYF. V gene TRBV9 combines with J gene TRBJ2-3; 7 bases fit TRBD2. V lost 4 bases, J lost 1 base, and 18 bases stayed unmatched. CDR3 length: 19 residues. Looked up from germline, CDR1 is SGDLS and CDR2 is YYNGEE. Full variable domain (outside the CDR3, taken from reference TRBV9 and TRBJ2-3): DSGVTQTPKHLITATGQRVTLRCSPRSGDLSVYWYQQSLDQGLQFLIQYYNGEERAKGNILERFSAQQFPDLHSELNLSSLELGDSALYFCASSPLRGGGPTGTDTQYFGPGTRLTVL.

The CDR3 nucleotides read TGTGCCAGCAGCTTAGGGACAGACCTCCTAATAGGGACCCAGTACTTC. Protein: CASSLGTDLLIGTQYF. This rearrangement joins TRBV11-2 to TRBJ2-5, with D perhaps matching TRBD1 (6 bases). V lost 1 base and J lost 7, with 19 bases in between. The CDR3 is made up of 16 amino acids. CDR1 and CDR2 (germline): SGHAT, FQNNGV. Combining the CDR3 with reference TRBV11-2 and TRBJ2-5 gives the whole variable domain EAGVAQSPRYKIIEKRQSVAFWCNPISGHATLYWYQQILGQGPKLLIQFQNNGVVDDSQLPKDRFSAERLKGVDSTLKIQPAKLEDSAVYLCASSLGTDLLIGTQYFGPGTRLLVL.

The gene calls are TRBV6-6 and TRBJ1-1; 8 bases match TRBD1. The germline V gene encodes CDR1 MNHNY and CDR2 SVGAGI (reference sequence). The CDR3 has 14 amino acids. The junction had 6 bases not matched to a gene; V was cut back by 4 bases and J by 5 bases. The chain's CDR3 is CASSFGQGSTEAFF. The CDR3 DNA reads TGTGCCAGCAGTTTCGGACAGGGTAGTACTGAAGCTTTCTTT.

The rearrangement links TRBV30 to TRBJ1-2; maybe TRBD1 (5 bases). The CDR3 length is 11 residues. With 5 bases removed from V and 8 bases from J, the gap between germline ends came to 12 bases. Germline V gives CDR1 GTSNPN, CDR2 SVGIG (reference sequence). The CDR3 coding sequence is TGTGCCTGGGGGGGTCGTGGCGGCTACACCTTC. It encodes CAWGGRGGYTF.

The chain has TRBV5-6 and TRBJ2-7, with TRBD1 identical over 8 bases. V dropped 2 bases and J dropped 2; count of bases not matched to a gene: 3. The CDR3 is 14 amino acids. CDR1 and CDR2 (germline): SGHDT, YYEEEE. The CDR3 spells CASSFEDRAYEQYF. CDR3 bases: TGTGCCAGCAGCTTCGAGGACAGGGCCTACGAGCAGTACTTC.

This clone was picked up many times. This rearrangement joins TRBV25-1 to TRBJ2-2; no definite D call. This CDR3 has 14 amino acids. Germline lookup yields CDR1 MGHDK and CDR2 SYGVNS. Trimming took 3 bases from V and 4 from J, leaving 9 bases between them. The CDR3 DNA reads as TGTGCCAGCAGTGACGCTCTAACCACCGGGGAGCTGTTTTTT. It specifies CASSDALTTGELFF.

The V call is TRBV2, the J call TRBJ2-7; 7 bases are shared with TRBD1. Germline values: CDR1 SNHLY, CDR2 FYNNEI. After removal of 1 base from V and 2 bases from J, the junction contained 2 bases not matched to a gene. There are 14 residues in the CDR3. This CDR3 reads CASSEDRGTYEQYF. The CDR3 DNA reads TGTGCCAGCAGTGAAGACAGGGGAACCTACGAGCAGTACTTC.

The sample holds one count of this clone. This chain joins TRBV29-1 and TRBJ1-2, with a weak D call TRBD1 (6 bases). This CDR3 contains 14 residues. CDR1 SQVTM and CDR2 ANQGSEA come from the germline V gene. The V gene lost 7 bases and the J gene lost 6 bases, with 21 bases spanning the gap. The CDR3 sequence: CSARGRGARDGYTF. CDR3 bases: TGCAGCGCCCGAGGTCGGGGGGCGCGGGATGGCTACACCTTC. The variable domain in full, completed from reference TRBV29-1 and TRBJ1-2, reads SAVISQKPSRDICQRGTSLTIQCQVDSQVTMMFWYRQQPGQSLTLIATANQGSEATYESGFVIDKFPISRPNLTFSTLTVSNMSPEDSSIYLCSARGRGARDGYTFGSGTRLTVV.

V and J are TRBV19 and TRBJ1-5; D uncertain. With 7 bases removed from V and 6 bases from J, the gap between germline ends came to 13 bases. The CDR3 consists of 13 residues. CDR1 and CDR2 (germline): LNHDA, SQIVND (reference sequence). This CDR3 reads CASNDLVRQPQHF. The DNA of the CDR3 is TGTGCCAGTAATGATCTGGTACGTCAGCCCCAGCATTTT.

A single count supports this clone. The rearrangement joins TRBV20-1 to TRBJ1-2; possible D gene TRBD1, 5 bases. Trimming removed 5 bases at V and 7 bases at J, with 11 bases between. The germline V gene has CDR1 DFQATT and CDR2 SNEGSKA (reference sequence). This CDR3 region has 11 residues. The CDR3 is CSARGTFGYTF. In nucleotides, the CDR3 is TGCAGTGCTCGTGGGACGTTTGGCTACACCTTC.

CDR3 DNA sequence: TGCGCCAGCAGCCGGGACGTCACAGATACGCAGTATTTT. Protein: CASSRDVTDTQYF. The chain recombines TRBV4-1 with TRBJ2-3; D could derive from TRBD1 or TRBD2 (5 bases each). Looked up from germline, CDR1 is MGHRA and CDR2 is YSYEKL. CDR3 length equals 13 residues. V lost 4 bases and J lost 2, with 7 bases in between.

The chain couples TRBV19 to TRBJ1-6, with D uncertain. Germline loops: CDR1 LNHDA, CDR2 SQIVND (reference sequence). The CDR3 has 12 amino acids. V lost 7 bases, J lost 2 bases, and 3 bases lay in between. The CDR3 region is CASTTYNSPLHF. Written as DNA, the CDR3 is TGTGCCAGTACTACCTATAATTCACCCCTCCACTTT. Looking up the rest from reference TRBV19 and TRBJ1-6 gives the full variable domain: DGGITQSPKYLFRKEGQNVTLSCEQNLNHDAMYWYRQDPGQGLRLIYYSQIVNDFQKGDIAEGYSVSREKKESFPLTVTSAQKNPTAFYLCASTTYNSPLHFGNGTRLTVT.

This sequence joins TRBV10-3 and TRBJ1-1; D call uncertain. CDR1 is ENHRY, CDR2 SYGVKD, per germline. CDR3 size: 13 residues. V dropped 7 bases and J dropped 0 bases, with 9 bases sitting between them. The CDR3 region has the DNA TGTGCCATCAACCGGAACCTGAACACTGAAGCTTTCTTT. This sequence encodes CAINRNLNTEAFF.

This clone occurred a few times. V is TRBV7-9 and J is TRBJ1-1, with a possible D match to TRBD1 (5 bases). Trimming cost V 5 bases and J 1 base, with 11 bases left between them. The CDR3 loop spans 14 amino acids. The germline V gene encodes CDR1 SEHNR and CDR2 FQNEAQ (reference sequence). The CDR3 protein is CASSRRDSNTEAFF. Written as DNA, the CDR3 is TGTGCCAGCAGCCGACGGGACTCGAACACTGAAGCTTTCTTT.

This clone appeared once. The V gene is TRBV6-6, the J gene TRBJ2-2; no definite D call. The CDR3 runs to 13 residues. From germline, CDR1 is MNHNY and CDR2 SVGAGI (reference sequence). V was pared by 6 bases and J by 4 bases, with 9 bases between. CDR3 residues: CASRVSSTGELFF. CDR3 coding DNA: TGTGCCAGCAGGGTCTCTAGCACCGGGGAGCTGTTTTTT.

The rearrangement uses TRBV5-1 and TRBJ1-1; D possibly corresponds to TRBD1 (6 bases). V dropped 4 bases and J dropped 4 bases, with 14 bases sitting between them. The CDR3 covers 14 residues. The germline CDR1 and CDR2 sequences are SGHRS and YFSETQ. The CDR3 DNA is TGCGCCAGCAGCGGACTGGGGGGGGCCACTGAAGCTTTCTTT. Amino acids: CASSGLGGATEAFF. Based on the CDR3 plus reference TRBV5-1 and TRBJ1-1, the full variable domain is KAGVTQTPRYLIKTRGQQVTLSCSPISGHRSVSWYQQTPGQGLQFLFEYFSETQRNKGNFPGRFSGRQFSNSRSEMNVSTLELGDSALYLCASSGLGGATEAFFGQGTRLTVV.

Only a few counts were recorded for this clone. J is TRBJ1-5 and V is TRBV2, with a weak D call TRBD1 (6 bases). CDR1 and CDR2 from the germline V gene are SNHLY and FYNNEI. V was cut by 10 bases and J by 1 base, with 14 bases left in between. CDR3 length: 14 amino acids. The CDR3 loop is CATRDTISNQPQHF. The CDR3 region has the DNA TGTGCCACCCGGGACACTATAAGCAATCAGCCCCAGCATTTT.

This clone was recorded only once. V gene TRBV15 combines with J gene TRBJ2-3, with 12 positions matching TRBD2. Germline V gene data show CDR1 as LNHNV and CDR2 as YYDKDF (reference sequence). The CDR3 runs to 16 residues. Trimming cost V 3 bases and J 4 bases; bases outside gene matches: 5. CDR3 region: CATSSRTSGVSDTQYF. The CDR3 region has the DNA TGTGCCACCAGCAGTCGGACTAGCGGGGTTTCAGATACGCAGTATTTT.